One sample yielded the 32 T cell receptor beta chains listed below, sequenced in a study of OX40 agonist ivuxolimab in advanced cancers. TCRdb's copy holds only in-frame clones and misses some; the assay was immunoSEQ multiplex PCR. The repertoire holds just over 40,000 clones, roughly 84% seen once, with about 16% in the top ten. Sequenced here: CD4+ or CD8+ T cells sorted from blood, sampled in a trial of the OX40 agonist ivuxolimab. The source is an adult with an advanced solid tumor such as melanoma, head and neck, liver or kidney cancer.

Concerning this clone itself: Its ends do not fully match the called genes, so a read error is possible. The V call is TRBV25-1, the J call TRBJ2-5, with D possibly matching TRBD1 (5 bases). The CDR3 has 11 residues. Germline loops: CDR1 MGHDK, CDR2 SYGVNS. CDR3 in DNA: TGTGCCAGCATAGGACAAGGGACCCAGTACTTC. This encodes CASIGQGTQYF.

With regard to this clone: The identical CDR3 is also encoded by other nucleotide sequences in the sample. This chain uses TRBV27 with TRBJ1-4, with TRBD1 identical over 7 bases. Germline CDR1 reads MNHEY; CDR2 reads SMNVEV (reference sequence). The CDR3 has 14 amino acids. V shed 5 bases and J 8 bases; nucleotides not matched to a gene: 8. CDR3 loop: CASSLRQGWEKLFF. Here the CDR3 DNA reads TGTGCCAGCAGTCTTCGACAGGGATGGGAAAAACTGTTTTTT. Full variable domain (outside the CDR3, taken from reference TRBV27 and TRBJ1-4): EAQVTQNPRYLITVTGKKLTVTCSQNMNHEYMSWYRQDPGLGLRQIYYSMNVEVTDKGDVPEGYKVSRKEKRNFPLILESPSPNQTSLYFCASSLRQGWEKLFFGSGTQLSVL.

The chain recombines TRBV6-1 with TRBJ1-2; 9 positions agree with TRBD1. V lost 0 bases to trimming and J lost 7 bases; unmatched junction nucleotides: 3. CDR1 MNHNS and CDR2 SASEGT come from the germline V gene. The CDR3 totals 14 residues. The CDR3 loop reads CASSEAGTGIGYTF. DNA of the CDR3: TGTGCCAGCAGTGAAGCCGGGACAGGGATTGGCTACACCTTC.

This clone was detected only once. V usage is TRBV9 and J usage is TRBJ2-1, with a tentative D call TRBD2 (6 bases). Trimming shortened V by 3 bases and J by 4 bases, and 17 bases separated the two germline ends. The germline V gene has CDR1 SGDLS and CDR2 YYNGEE. This CDR3 has 16 amino acids. DNA of the CDR3: TGTGCCAGCAGCGCTCCGGGTGGGGGGAGGTACAATGAGCAGTTCTTC. This encodes CASSAPGGGRYNEQFF.

This rearrangement joins TRBV30 to TRBJ1-4; 7 bases match TRBD1. CDR3 length equals 14 residues. With 4 bases clipped from V and 3 bases from J, the junction kept 5 bases outside the gene matches. Germline V gives CDR1 GTSNPN, CDR2 SVGIG (reference sequence). CDR3 coding DNA: TGTGCCTGGAACCGGGACAGCTCTAATGAAAAACTGTTTTTT. This gives the protein CAWNRDSSNEKLFF.

V is TRBV5-4 and J is TRBJ2-7; 13 bases are shared with TRBD2. V lost 4 bases to trimming and J lost 0 bases; unmatched junction nucleotides: 7. The CDR3 sequence is 17 residues long. CDR1 and CDR2 (germline): SGHNT, YYREEE (reference sequence). The DNA of the CDR3 is TGTGCCAGCAGCACCGGGACTAGCGGGATTACCTCCTACGAGCAGTACTTC. Translation: CASSTGTSGITSYEQYF.

This chain joins TRBV11-2 and TRBJ1-4, with D unclear. The germline V and J ends were trimmed by 0 bases and 8 bases, with 16 bases remaining between them. The CDR3 consists of 16 residues. In germline, CDR1 is SGHAT, CDR2 FQNNGV. CDR3 residues: CASSLEAAGNGEKLFF. The CDR3 DNA reads TGTGCCAGCAGCTTAGAGGCGGCAGGAAACGGAGAAAAACTGTTTTTT.

Written as DNA, the CDR3 is TGTGCCAGCATTCGGAAAAGAGGACAGTCGGGGAGGCAGAGCACTGAAGCTTTCTTT. It translates to CASIRKRGQSGRQSTEAFF. The V gene is TRBV9, the J gene TRBJ1-1; weak D call: TRBD1 (6 bases). This CDR3 is built from 19 residues. Germline V gene sequence: CDR1 SGDLS, CDR2 YYNGEE. V gave up 6 bases and J gave up 4 bases, with 31 bases separating them.

The chain links TRBV5-4 to TRBJ2-5; perhaps TRBD1 as D (6 bases). This CDR3 comprises 15 residues. The V and J ends lost 2 bases and 2 bases respectively, with 13 bases between them. Germline V gives CDR1 SGHNT, CDR2 YYREEE (reference sequence). The CDR3 DNA is TGTGCCAGCAGCTTCCCTAGGACAGATCAAGAGACCCAGTACTTC. It codes for CASSFPRTDQETQYF.

This chain links TRBV4-3 with TRBJ2-5, with TRBD2 matching 8 bases. This CDR3 has 16 residues. Germline CDR1 is LGHNA and CDR2 is YSLEER. With 0 bases clipped from V and 1 base from J, the junction kept 4 bases outside the gene matches. This CDR3 reads CASSQEGAGVQETQYF. The CDR3 DNA is TGCGCCAGCAGCCAAGAGGGAGCGGGGGTCCAAGAGACCCAGTACTTC.

Relative to its sample, this clone is medium-sized (0.01 to 0.1%). This chain uses TRBV29-1 with TRBJ1-2, with a tentative D call TRBD1 (6 bases). Germline CDR1 SQVTM, CDR2 ANQGSEA. V lost 7 bases to trimming and J lost 3 bases, with 15 bases between them. CDR3 length: 13 residues. CDR3 coding DNA: TGCAGCGGAGGGGGGGGCCAAGACTATGGCTACACCTTC. This encodes CSGGGGQDYGYTF.

The chain employs TRBV10-3 and TRBJ2-5, with 8 bases that match TRBD1. Per germline, CDR1 ENHRY and CDR2 SYGVKD. V lost 4 bases, J lost 1 base, and 2 bases stayed unmatched. The CDR3 consists of 14 residues. For the CDR3, the DNA is TGTGCCATCAGTGGACAGGGGCGCCAAGAGACCCAGTACTTC. It codes for CAISGQGRQETQYF.

This clone was counted a single time. The J gene is TRBJ2-7, the V gene TRBV27; D is possibly TRBD1 (5 bases). Per germline, CDR1 MNHEY and CDR2 SMNVEV (reference sequence). The CDR3 covers 12 residues. The V and J ends lost 6 bases and 1 base respectively, with 7 bases between them. The CDR3 DNA follows: TGTGCCAGCAGGGGGCTTTCCTACGAGCAGTACTTC. Translation gives CASRGLSYEQYF.

A remark on this clone: In the same sample, other DNA sequences code for this CDR3. This chain uses TRBV9 with TRBJ1-1, with D tentatively TRBD1 (5 bases). Trimming took off 0 bases at V and 0 bases at J, with 6 bases between the two ends. This CDR3 is 14 amino acids long. Germline CDR1 and CDR2: SGDLS and YYNGEE. DNA for the CDR3: TGTGCCAGCAGCGTAGCAGGGATGAACACTGAAGCTTTCTTT. This gives the protein CASSVAGMNTEAFF.

The gene calls are TRBV28 and TRBJ2-2; D gene unclear. Trimming removed 7 bases at V and 5 bases at J, with 11 bases between. The CDR3 is 13 amino acids. Germline V gives CDR1 MDHEN, CDR2 SYDVKM. Here the CDR3 DNA reads TGTGCCAGCAACCGTTGGGCAACCGGGGAGCTGTTTTTT. Its translation is CASNRWATGELFF.

The chain couples TRBV7-2 to TRBJ2-7, with 7 bases fitting TRBD1. This CDR3 has 18 residues. Germline CDR1 is SGHTA and CDR2 is FQGNSA. With 2 bases clipped from V and 4 bases from J, the junction kept 17 bases outside the gene matches. CDR3 coding DNA: TGTGCCAGCAGCTTATTGTTTAGGGACGGGACAGACCAATACGAGCAGTACTTC. Its protein product is CASSLLFRDGTDQYEQYF.

V and J are TRBV29-1 and TRBJ1-2; D uncertain. V was clipped by 3 bases and J by 4 bases, with 9 bases between them. CDR3 size: 12 residues. In germline, CDR1 is SQVTM, CDR2 ANQGSEA. The CDR3 DNA sequence: TGCAGCGTTGAGGGCAGCCCCTATGGCTACACCTTC. Protein sequence: CSVEGSPYGYTF. Complete variable domain (other parts from reference TRBV29-1 and TRBJ1-2): SAVISQKPSRDICQRGTSLTIQCQVDSQVTMMFWYRQQPGQSLTLIATANQGSEATYESGFVIDKFPISRPNLTFSTLTVSNMSPEDSSIYLCSVEGSPYGYTFGSGTRLTVV.

The chain combines TRBV25-1 with TRBJ1-2; weak D call: TRBD1 (5 bases). Trimming shortened V by 6 bases and J by 6 bases, and 20 bases separated the two germline ends. The V gene's germline CDR1 is MGHDK and CDR2 SYGVNS. This CDR3 is 15 amino acids long. In nucleotides, the CDR3 is TGTGCCAGCAGACCAGGGTGGGAGTTAAGGGATGGCTACACCTTC. Translated: CASRPGWELRDGYTF.

The CDR3 nucleotides read TGTGCCAGCAGTTACTCGAGCCAGGGATCTAATGAAAAACTGTTTTTT. Translation gives CASSYSSQGSNEKLFF. V and J are TRBV6-5 and TRBJ1-4; D is perhaps TRBD1 (5 bases). Trimming shortened V by 0 bases and J by 3 bases, and 11 bases separated the two germline ends. The CDR3 runs to 16 residues. The germline V gene has CDR1 MNHEY and CDR2 SVGAGI.

The chain combines TRBV27 with TRBJ1-5; 8 bases align to TRBD1. The CDR3 loop spans 17 amino acids. Germline V gene data show CDR1 as MNHEY and CDR2 as SMNVEV (reference sequence). V trimming: 3 bases; J trimming: 11 bases; junction bases outside the gene matches: 18. The CDR3 coding sequence is TGTGCCAGCAGTTTCCTCACCGGGACAGGACCCGGTAGGTCCCAGCATTTT. It yields the protein CASSFLTGTGPGRSQHF.

The chain links TRBV13 to TRBJ1-5; 10 bases map to TRBD1. The germline V gene encodes CDR1 PRHDT and CDR2 FYEKMQ (reference sequence). V was clipped by 5 bases and J by 2 bases; unmatched bases: 3. The CDR3 is 15 amino acids. This CDR3 is CASSLGTGGNQPQHF. CDR3 DNA sequence: TGTGCCAGCAGCCTTGGGACAGGGGGCAATCAGCCCCAGCATTTT.

The table lists this clone with a few counts. At the DNA level, this CDR3 is encoded by other sequences in the same sample as well. The gene calls are TRBV30 and TRBJ2-3, with 7 bases that match TRBD1. CDR3 length: 13 amino acids. Germline V gene sequence: CDR1 GTSNPN, CDR2 SVGIG (reference sequence). V trimming: 2 bases; J trimming: 4 bases; junction bases outside the gene matches: 3. For the CDR3, the DNA is TGTGCCTGGAGTCTAACAGGGGCAGATACGCAGTATTTT. This codes for CAWSLTGADTQYF.

This chain connects TRBV4-3 to TRBJ1-1; D is unclear. The germline V and J ends were trimmed by 1 base and 4 bases, with 7 bases remaining between them. CDR1 LGHNA and CDR2 YSLEER come from the germline V gene. This CDR3 region has 13 residues. CDR3: CASSQGAGTEAFF. The CDR3 nucleotides read TGCGCCAGCAGCCAAGGGGCGGGCACTGAAGCTTTCTTT.

Worth noting for this clone: This probably arose from a read error, given a far larger clone one base away. The sample has other DNA sequences that encode this CDR3 too. This rearrangement joins TRBV29-1 to TRBJ1-1; D remains unclear. This CDR3 is built from 11 residues. Trimming pared 2 bases from V and 2 bases from J, leaving 3 bases between. Germline V lookup: CDR1 SQVTM, CDR2 ANQGSEA. The CDR3 DNA follows: TGCAGCGTTGAACAAAACACTGAAGCTTTCTTT. It specifies CSVEQNTEAFF. The full variable domain, in which reference TRBV29-1 and TRBJ1-1 provide the parts outside the CDR3, is SAVISQKPSRDICQRGTSLTIQCQVDSQVTMMFWYRQQPGQSLTLIATANQGSEATYESGFVIDKFPISRPNLTFSTLTVSNMSPEDSSIYLCSVEQNTEAFFGQGTRLTVV.

Only one count was recorded for this clone. The genes are TRBV7-9 and TRBJ2-7; D gene ambiguous. Germline V lookup: CDR1 SEHNR, CDR2 FQNEAQ (reference sequence). The CDR3 contains 13 residues. V gave up 4 bases and J gave up 5 bases, with 12 bases separating them. The CDR3 DNA is TGTGCCAGCAGCTCGAGCTCCCCCCACGAGCAGTACTTC. Its protein is CASSSSSPHEQYF.

This sequence joins TRBV19 and TRBJ2-5, with a tentative D call TRBD2 (5 bases). The CDR3 sequence is 13 residues long. V lost 1 base and J lost 5, with 8 bases in between. The germline V gene has CDR1 LNHDA and CDR2 SQIVND (reference sequence). CDR3 DNA sequence: TGTGCCAGTAGTATAGTCCCGGGGGAGACCCAGTACTTC. This encodes CASSIVPGETQYF.

This clone showed up just once. The chain employs TRBV9 and TRBJ2-3; D unclear. This CDR3 comprises 15 residues. V dropped 0 bases and J dropped 0 bases, with 8 bases sitting between them. CDR1 is SGDLS, CDR2 YYNGEE, per germline. CDR3 in amino acids: CASSVDGFSTDTQYF. The DNA for the CDR3 is TGTGCCAGCAGCGTAGACGGGTTTAGCACAGATACGCAGTATTTT.

V usage is TRBV9 and J usage is TRBJ2-7, with 9 nucleotides matching TRBD2. CDR3 size: 16 residues. CDR1 is SGDLS and CDR2 is YYNGEE in the germline V gene. Trimming took 0 bases from V and 7 from J; bases not matched to a gene: 11. This chain's CDR3 is CASSVGLAGSVREQYF. The CDR3 DNA follows: TGTGCCAGCAGCGTAGGCCTAGCGGGATCCGTTAGGGAGCAGTACTTC.

Within the sample, this clone is medium-sized. This chain uses TRBV4-1 with TRBJ1-1, with D uncertain. CDR3 length: 16 amino acids. V gave up 1 base and J gave up 0 bases, with 12 bases separating them. Germline CDR1 and CDR2: MGHRA and YSYEKL. CDR3 sequence: CASSQGESFLNTEAFF. In DNA, the CDR3 is TGCGCCAGCAGCCAAGGAGAGTCTTTTTTGAACACTGAAGCTTTCTTT.

The chain carries TRBV29-1 and TRBJ2-7; D possibly corresponds to TRBD1 (6 bases). The germline gives CDR1 SQVTM, CDR2 ANQGSEA. V lost 0 bases to trimming and J lost 6 bases, with 15 bases between them. CDR3 length: 14 amino acids. The CDR3 DNA follows: TGCAGCGTTGAAGAACCGGACAGAGTAGCCGAGCAGTACTTC. It is translated as CSVEEPDRVAEQYF.

In its sample, this clone is medium-sized (0.01 to 0.1%). The V call is TRBV9, the J call TRBJ1-5; TRBD1 might be the D (6 bases). CDR1 is SGDLS and CDR2 is YYNGEE in the germline V gene. Trimming cost V 0 bases and J 10 bases, with 14 bases left between them. The CDR3 runs to 14 residues. The CDR3 DNA is TGTGCCAGCAGCGTAGGAGGTGGGGGGCGTCCCCAGCATTTT. This gives the protein CASSVGGGGRPQHF.

V is TRBV4-2 and J is TRBJ2-2, with D uncertain. This CDR3 region has 19 residues. Per the germline V gene, CDR1 is LGHNA and CDR2 is YNFKEQ. V was pared by 1 base and J by 0 bases, with 18 bases between. The CDR3 nucleotides are TGTGCCAGCAGCCAAGTGATCGTGGGCCCCACCGCGAACACCGGGGAGCTGTTTTTT. Amino acid sequence: CASSQVIVGPTANTGELFF.